The present entry profiles one T cell receptor beta chain with its context. PCR amplification relied on 60 Vbeta primers (plus 13 Jbeta primers). Clones were read by immunoSEQ multiplex PCR, and TCRdb kept only the in-frame ones, dropping some. Its table lists over 110,000 clones. This specimen belongs to a study of cytomegalovirus exposure and HLA in healthy donors. The V segment lost 7 bases and the J segment 6 bases; nucleotides outside the gene matches: 7. The germline CDR1 and CDR2 sequences are GTSNPN and SVGIG (reference sequence). The CDR3 sequence is 12 residues long. The receptor was derived from a male donor in good health and CMV-seronegative. The material sequenced was PBMCs. The rearrangement links TRBV30 to TRBJ2-7; 9 nucleotides line up with TRBD1. CDR3 loop: CASGTGGAEQYF. The DNA of the CDR3 is TGTGCCTCGGGAACAGGGGGCGCCGAGCAGTACTTC.